The T cell receptor beta chain under discussion was sequenced for a study of T cell repertoires in cytomegalovirus infection. Study results and caveats: The study identified carriers of CMV plus the relevant HLA from cumulative public TCR beta family frequency.

MiXCR was run by TCRdb on the reads, yielding one entry per CDR3 protein. In the table there are a few hundred thousand distinct CDR3 sequences, about 25% of which are singletons. The germline CDR1 and CDR2 sequences are MNHEY and SVGEGT. The CDR3 length is 13 residues. V gave up 7 bases and J gave up 5 bases, with 15 bases separating them. As concerns this clonotype: Its antigen remains unknown.

The material sequenced was cultured PBMCs, taken from culture after CMV antigen stimulation. The chain carries TRBV6-2 or TRBV6-3 and TRBJ2-7; perhaps TRBD1 as D (5 bases). This sequence originates from a human donor in good health (CMV status not recorded). Some clones in this sample may be carry-over from other donors' samples. The CDR3 sequence: CASKRAQGHEQYF. CDR3 DNA sequence: TGTGCCAGCAAAAGGGCCCAGGGTCACGAGCAGTACTTC.